Listed here are 12 T cell receptor beta chains from one sample, sequenced in a study of CD8 T cells in ankylosing spondylitis. Study-wide results and caveats: What appeared characteristic of ankylosing spondylitis blood was a TCR beta motif of several highly homologous variants.

TCRdb redid the calling of the 5' RACE reads with MiXCR, one entry per CDR3 protein. The table has fewer than 250,000 distinct CDR3 sequences, about 18% seen once. Antigens of these TCRs are unknown. Material: blood, either unsorted or a sorted T cell fraction (not recorded which). Receptors were obtained from a male donor with ankylosing spondylitis.

The V gene is TRBV21-1, the J gene TRBJ2-5; TRBD1 reflects the table's D call only, with no check against the DNA. TRBV21-1 is a pseudogene locus. The CDR3 contains 15 residues. The CDR3 nucleotides are TGTGCCAGCAGCCTATTGAGGGGGCCCCAAGAGACCCAGTACTTC. It yields the protein CASSLLRGPQETQYF.

This clonotype was seen more than once but under ten times. The chain joins TRBV2 to TRBJ1-2, with TRBD1 matching 7 bases. Trimming at V came to 6 bases and at J to 3 bases, leaving 10 bases not matched to a gene. Germline V gene data show CDR1 as SNHLY and CDR2 as FYNNEI. This CDR3 comprises 15 residues. The CDR3 region has the DNA TGTGCCAGCAGGCCCCCGGGACAGCCTTACTATGGCTACACCTTC. Its protein product is CASRPPGQPYYGYTF.

This sequence joins TRBV20-1 and TRBJ2-1; 10 bases fit TRBD2. The CDR3 covers 15 residues. Germline V CDR1 and CDR2: DFQATT, SNEGSKA (reference sequence). Trimming at V came to 2 bases and at J to 4 bases, leaving 5 bases not matched to a gene. The DNA of the CDR3 is TGCAGTGCTAGACCGGGACTAGCGTCGTACAATGAGCAGTTCTTC. Translated: CSARPGLASYNEQFF.

The chain links TRBV6-1 to TRBJ2-5; TRBD2 matches at 13 bases. Germline CDR1 MNHNS, CDR2 SASEGT. V was clipped by 1 base and J by 8 bases; unmatched bases: 1. The length of the CDR3 is 14 residues. This CDR3 is CASSEGTSGGTQYF. CDR3 coding DNA: TGTGCCAGCAGTGAAGGGACTAGCGGGGGAACCCAGTACTTC.

This clonotype was observed a few times. This rearrangement joins TRBV4-3 to TRBJ2-5; D is possibly TRBD1 (6 bases). This CDR3 contains 17 residues. Per the germline V gene, CDR1 is LGHNA and CDR2 is YSLEER. Trimming cost V 0 bases and J 2 bases, with 16 bases left between them. CDR3 residues: CASSQDLAGAYQETQYF. The CDR3 bases are TGCGCCAGCAGCCAAGATTTGGCAGGGGCTTATCAAGAGACCCAGTACTTC.

This clonotype was picked up a small number of times. The chain links TRBV10-3 to TRBJ2-7; 9 bases line up with TRBD1. The CDR3 runs to 16 residues. Germline CDR1 is ENHRY and CDR2 is SYGVKD. J lost 4 bases, V lost 2 bases, and 9 bases had no gene match. The CDR3 nucleotides are TGTGCCATCAGTGAGGAACCGGGACAGGGAATGTACGAGCAGTACTTC. It yields the protein CAISEEPGQGMYEQYF.

The chain is built from TRBV7-8 and TRBJ1-1; tentative D call: TRBD1 (6 bases). The CDR3 contains 13 residues. CDR1 is SGHVS, CDR2 FQNEAQ, per germline. The V end was cut by 3 bases, the J end by 4 bases, with 9 bases between. The CDR3 coding sequence is TGTGCCAGCAGCTTCAGGGACATCACTGAAGCTTTCTTT. It codes for CASSFRDITEAFF.

This chain joins TRBV5-1 and TRBJ1-4; 8 nucleotides agree with TRBD1. This CDR3 region has 14 residues. The ends lost 2 bases at V and 10 bases at J; junction bases unmatched: 7. CDR1 and CDR2 (germline): SGHRS, YFSETQ. The CDR3 spells CASSFPYRGGKLFF. CDR3 nucleotides: TGCGCCAGCAGCTTCCCTTACAGGGGGGGAAAACTGTTTTTT.

In nucleotides, the CDR3 is TGTGCCAGCAGCCACATGGAGGGCGGGGAGCTGTTTTTT. This gives the protein CASSHMEGGELFF. V is TRBV4-2 and J is TRBJ2-2; tentative D call: TRBD2 (6 bases). V dropped 3 bases and J dropped 7 bases, with 9 bases sitting between them. CDR1 is LGHNA, CDR2 YNFKEQ, per germline. This CDR3 spans 13 amino acids.

This clonotype was counted at least ten times. This rearrangement joins TRBV28 to TRBJ2-3, with D unresolved. Between the trimmed V and J ends, which lost 3 bases and 0 bases, there was a span of 10 bases. This CDR3 spans 15 amino acids. CDR1 and CDR2 from the germline V gene are MDHEN and SYDVKM. For the CDR3, the DNA is TGTGCCAGCAGTTTGGGTCCAACTAGCACAGATACGCAGTATTTT. This codes for CASSLGPTSTDTQYF.

This clonotype has just a few counts. The chain recombines TRBV18 with TRBJ2-1; 8 bases match TRBD2. The CDR3 is 17 amino acids. V gave up 0 bases and J gave up 7 bases; unmatched junction bases: 11. The germline V gene encodes CDR1 KGHSH and CDR2 LQKENI. The CDR3 is CASSPPLASGPQNEQFF. DNA for the CDR3: TGTGCCAGCTCACCACCTTTGGCTAGCGGGCCTCAGAATGAGCAGTTCTTC.

This clonotype turned up a few times. The chain has TRBV4-1 and TRBJ2-1; 8 bases are a match to TRBD2. J lost 2 bases, V lost 2 bases, and 2 bases had no gene match. This CDR3 spans 15 amino acids. Germline CDR1 reads MGHRA; CDR2 reads YSYEKL. CDR3: CASSQTSGTYNEQFF. In DNA form, the CDR3 reads TGCGCCAGCAGCCAAACTAGCGGAACCTACAATGAGCAGTTCTTC.